This T cell receptor (beta chain) was retrieved from a study of vaccination effects on CD4 cells after COVID-19. Study details: Participants completed two doses of the BNT162b2 or mRNA-1273 vaccine. A couple of convalescent patients each provided a sample, at 16 days and at one week before vaccination. Whole-study results and caveats: Clones induced by infection and by vaccine showed marked clonal contraction late after vaccination.

In the case of this clone: Its target is unknown. Other DNA sequences in this sample translate to the same CDR3.

Libraries were prepared by immunoSEQ multiplex PCR; TCRdb keeps only in-frame clonotypes and omits some of them. The sample has about 64,000 clones, 70% to 85% seen once; the top ten hold around 25%. Subsequent to ten to eleven days of culture, CD4+ T cells were isolated. According to PCR results, the person was infected with SARS-CoV-2 between March and December 2020. Germline V gene sequence: CDR1 SGHTA, CDR2 FQGNSA. This CDR3 has 14 residues. Trimming removed 0 bases at V and 3 bases at J, with 6 bases between. The clonotype was recovered from a human donor who had a prior SARS-CoV-2 infection. V is TRBV7-2 and J is TRBJ2-1; D unclear. The material sequenced was CD4+ T cells from PBMCs cultured without peptide, taken before COVID-19 vaccination. In DNA, the CDR3 is TGTGCCAGCAGCTTAGCGTCCGACTACAATGAGCAGTTCTTC. Its protein is CASSLASDYNEQFF. Supplemented by reference TRBV7-2 and TRBJ2-1, the full variable domain reads GAGVSQSPSNKVTEKGKDVELRCDPISGHTALYWYRQSLGQGLEFLIYFQGNSAPDKSGLPSDRFSAERTGGSVSTLTIQRTQQEDSAVYLCASSLASDYNEQFFGPGTRLTVL.